The 23 T cell receptor beta chains below were found in one sample sequenced in a study of T cells in Graves' hyperthyroidism and ophthalmopathy. RNA transcripts provided the source from which TCR beta CDR3 regions were amplified. During a first-round RT-PCR of the TCR CDR3, the HTBI primer set was used. TCRdb itself ran the multiplex PCR reads through MiXCR, one entry per CDR3 protein. The repertoire holds 350,000 to 400,000 distinct CDR3 sequences, with 14% as singletons. Sample: blood. The receptors were sampled from an older woman with Graves' hyperthyroidism.

The chain is built from TRBV28 and TRBJ1-3; TRBD1 matches at 8 bases. The CDR3 consists of 15 residues. The V gene end was trimmed by 6 bases and the J gene end by 4 bases; junction bases not matched to a gene: 8. The germline gives CDR1 MDHEN, CDR2 SYDVKM. CDR3 protein: CASSDRGGSGNTIYF. In DNA, the CDR3 is TGTGCCAGCAGCGACAGGGGAGGTTCAGGAAACACCATATATTTT.

The V gene is TRBV5-6, the J gene TRBJ1-2; D uncertain. This CDR3 region has 13 residues. V dropped 4 bases and J dropped 4 bases, with 11 bases sitting between them. Per germline, CDR1 SGHDT and CDR2 YYEEEE. The CDR3 here is CASSRRLGYGYTF. CDR3 nucleotides: TGTGCCAGCAGCCGACGGCTAGGCTATGGCTACACCTTC.

Points on this clonotype: With a much larger clone just one base away, this may be a read error. The chain carries TRBV7-2 and TRBJ2-1; tentative D call: TRBD2 (5 bases). V was clipped by 5 bases and J by 9 bases, with 14 bases between them. The V gene's germline CDR1 is SGHTA and CDR2 FQGNSA. This CDR3 is built from 13 residues. The CDR3 DNA is TGTGCCAGCAGCCCCTTCCGGGGAATTGAGCAGTTCTTC. It specifies CASSPFRGIEQFF.

This clonotype was counted at least ten times. Here the CDR3 reads CASSQGGYEAFF. The CDR3 coding sequence is TGTGCCAGCAGCCAGGGAGGGTACGAAGCTTTCTTT. The rearrangement joins TRBV27 to TRBJ1-1; D possibly corresponds to TRBD1 (5 bases). The CDR3 extends over 12 amino acids. Germline V lookup: CDR1 MNHEY, CDR2 SMNVEV (reference sequence). The ends were cut back, 6 bases at V and 8 bases at J, with 13 bases in the middle.

This clonotype occurred many times. The chain joins TRBV28 to TRBJ1-1; D remains ambiguous. The CDR3 length is 15 residues. Trimming removed 4 bases from V and 1 base from J, with 13 bases in between. Germline-derived CDR1 and CDR2 are MDHEN and SYDVKM. This CDR3 reads CASSSGARRNTEAFF. CDR3 in DNA: TGTGCCAGCAGTTCAGGTGCGCGTCGGAACACTGAAGCTTTCTTT. Supplemented by reference TRBV28 and TRBJ1-1, the full variable domain reads DVKVTQSSRYLVKRTGEKVFLECVQDMDHENMFWYRQDPGLGLRLIYFSYDVKMKEKGDIPEGYSVSREKKERFSLILESASTNQTSMYLCASSSGARRNTEAFFGQGTRLTVV.

In the case of this clonotype: This may be a read error, as it is one base from a much larger clone. The J gene is TRBJ2-2, the V gene TRBV24-1; 13 bases match TRBD2. Germline-derived CDR1 and CDR2 are KGHDR and SFDVKD. There are 18 residues in the CDR3. CDR3 DNA: TGTGCCACCAGTGACTCACGACTAGCGGGAGGCGGCCCCGGGGTGCTGTTTTTT. Translating gives CATSDSRLAGGGPGVLFF.

This clonotype was counted between two and nine times. The chain is built from TRBV20-1 and TRBJ2-7; 8 positions agree with TRBD2. The CDR3 covers 15 residues. CDR1 and CDR2 from the germline V gene are DFQATT and SNEGSKA (reference sequence). V shed 4 bases and J 2 bases; nucleotides not matched to a gene: 10. The DNA for the CDR3 is TGCAGTGCTAATCTAGCGGGTCTGGACCCCTACGAGCAGTACTTC. It encodes CSANLAGLDPYEQYF.

In this sample, this clonotype turned up many times. The J gene is TRBJ1-5, the V gene TRBV3-1; D might be TRBD1 (6 bases). Germline values: CDR1 LGHDT, CDR2 YNNKEL (reference sequence). This CDR3 region has 15 residues. V was trimmed by 1 base and J by 2 bases, leaving 9 bases between them. The CDR3, as DNA: TGTGCCAGCAGCCAAGGGGGGGGCGGCAATCAGCCCCAGCATTTT. It translates to CASSQGGGGNQPQHF.

In its sample, this clonotype was seen many times. This sequence joins TRBV20-1 and TRBJ2-1; no reliable D call. There are 11 residues in the CDR3. Germline V gene lookup returns CDR1 DFQATT and CDR2 SNEGSKA (reference sequence). Between the trimmed V and J ends, which lost 7 bases and 3 bases, there was a span of 7 bases. CDR3 DNA sequence: TGCAGTGGTGAGCGCTACAATGAGCAGTTCTTC. It specifies CSGERYNEQFF.

In this sample, this clonotype turned up many times. V is TRBV24-1 and J is TRBJ2-1; possibly TRBD1 or TRBD2 for D (5 bases each). Between the trimmed V and J ends, which lost 7 bases and 1 base, there was a span of 7 bases. CDR1 and CDR2 (germline): KGHDR, SFDVKD. This CDR3 contains 13 residues. DNA for the CDR3: TGTGCCACCAGGGGGGAGTCCTACAATGAGCAGTTCTTC. This encodes CATRGESYNEQFF.

This clonotype was detected ten times or more. The chain employs TRBV11-3 and TRBJ2-3, with D unresolved. This CDR3 has 17 amino acids. Trimming removed 5 bases from V and 0 bases from J, with 18 bases in between. CDR1 is SGHNT and CDR2 is YENEEA in the germline V gene. This CDR3 is CASSPRLILPSTDTQYF. CDR3 DNA: TGTGCCAGCAGCCCAAGACTGATCTTACCTAGCACAGATACGCAGTATTTT.

This clonotype was seen more than once but under ten times. The V gene is TRBV10-3, the J gene TRBJ1-1; TRBD1 might be the D (6 bases). The CDR3 covers 14 residues. The V gene's germline CDR1 is ENHRY and CDR2 SYGVKD. V lost 7 bases and J lost 1, with 13 bases in between. The chain's CDR3 is CAIMRGGRNTEAFF. As DNA, the CDR3 is TGTGCCATCATGAGAGGGGGTCGGAACACTGAAGCTTTCTTT.

This clonotype was seen once. The rearrangement joins TRBV20-1 to TRBJ2-5; weak D call: TRBD1 (6 bases). Germline CDR1 DFQATT, CDR2 SNEGSKA (reference sequence). This CDR3 is built from 16 residues. Trimming stripped 1 base from V and 5 bases from J, with 20 bases between. In DNA form, the CDR3 reads TGCAGTGCTAGAGTACCCGGACAGACGCTTTGGGAGACCCAGTACTTC. Protein sequence: CSARVPGQTLWETQYF.

Details on this clonotype: A much larger clone differs from this one at a single base, so this may be a read error. The V gene is TRBV12-3 or TRBV12-4, the J gene TRBJ2-7; perhaps TRBD1 as D (5 bases). The CDR3 length is 11 residues. Deletions cut 6 bases from V and 12 bases from J, with 15 bases between. Written as DNA, the CDR3 is TGTGCCAGCAGCGATACAGGAGCGCGGTACTTC. Its protein product is CASSDTGARYF.

This clonotype was seen ten or more times. The chain uses TRBV11-2 and TRBJ2-7; D remains unclear. Trimming stripped 5 bases from V and 6 bases from J, with 14 bases between. The germline CDR1 and CDR2 sequences are SGHAT and FQNNGV. The CDR3 is made up of 13 amino acids. The CDR3 loop is CASSGSLGGEQYF. The CDR3 nucleotides are TGTGCCAGCAGCGGATCCTTGGGTGGCGAGCAGTACTTC.

Ten or more counts support this clonotype. This sequence joins TRBV24-1 and TRBJ1-2; the D gene is possibly TRBD1 (6 bases). The CDR3 runs 13 residues. Germline CDR1 is KGHDR and CDR2 is SFDVKD. The ends were cut back, 4 bases at V and 6 bases at J, with 11 bases in the middle. CDR3 in amino acids: CATSEAQGNGYTF. DNA of the CDR3: TGTGCCACCAGTGAAGCACAGGGAAATGGCTACACCTTC.

At least ten counts were recorded for this clonotype. The rearrangement joins TRBV3-1 to TRBJ2-5; perhaps TRBD2 as D (6 bases). The germline V gene has CDR1 LGHDT and CDR2 YNNKEL (reference sequence). This CDR3 has 16 amino acids. Trimming left V 2 bases short and J 0 bases short, with 13 bases between. CDR3 protein: CASSQRIAANQETQYF. CDR3 DNA sequence: TGTGCCAGCAGCCAAAGAATAGCGGCTAACCAAGAGACCCAGTACTTC.

This clonotype was observed a handful of times. The chain employs TRBV5-1 and TRBJ2-7; possibly TRBD1 for D (5 bases). Trimming took off 4 bases at V and 5 bases at J, with 22 bases between the two ends. The CDR3 spans 16 residues. Germline V gene lookup returns CDR1 SGHRS and CDR2 YFSETQ. CDR3 sequence reads: CASSPYPGPGEDEQYF. The CDR3 DNA reads as TGCGCCAGCAGCCCCTATCCAGGGCCAGGCGAGGACGAGCAGTACTTC.

In this sample, this clonotype turned up a few times. One junction end does not reproduce the germline sequence, and a read error may be involved. V usage is TRBV7-2 and J usage is TRBJ2-2; tentatively, D is TRBD2 (5 bases). This CDR3 region has 15 residues. CDR1 and CDR2 (germline): SGHTA, FQGNSA. In DNA form, the CDR3 reads TGTGCCAGCAGCCTAGCTCAAGTTCCGGCCGGGGAGCTGTTTTTT. This codes for CASSLAQVPAGELFF. The whole variable domain, remainder taken from reference TRBV7-2 and TRBJ2-2, is GAGVSQSPSNKVTEKGKDVELRCDPISGHTALYWYRQSLGQGLEFLIYFQGNSAPDKSGLPSDRFSAERTGGSVSTLTIQRTQQEDSAVYLCASSLAQVPAGELFFGEGSRLTVL.

There are a few counts of this clonotype. A junction end diverges from the germline sequence, so it may reflect a read error. This chain links TRBV2 with TRBJ2-7, with D perhaps given as TRBD1 or TRBD2 (5 bases each). In germline, CDR1 is SNHLY, CDR2 FYNNEI. This CDR3 comprises 14 residues. The chain's CDR3 is CVSMGTFSSYEQYF. CDR3 DNA: TGTGTCAGCATGGGGACGTTTAGCTCCTACGAGCAGTACTTC.

This clonotype was detected only a few times. The chain couples TRBV20-1 to TRBJ1-1; D possibly corresponds to TRBD1 (6 bases). The CDR3 loop spans 15 amino acids. The germline V gene encodes CDR1 DFQATT and CDR2 SNEGSKA (reference sequence). V was pared by 0 bases and J by 1 base, with 12 bases between. The CDR3 loop reads CSARDIQGPNTEAFF. The DNA for the CDR3 is TGCAGTGCTAGAGATATACAGGGACCGAACACTGAAGCTTTCTTT.

This clonotype was seen ten or more times. This CDR3 is CASSDRLRTNEKLFF. The CDR3 DNA is TGTGCCAGCAGTGACAGGCTTCGCACTAATGAAAAACTGTTTTTT. The chain combines TRBV6-1 with TRBJ1-4; no clear D. The CDR3 totals 15 residues. V lost 3 bases, J lost 2 bases, and 10 bases lay in between. Germline V gene sequence: CDR1 MNHNS, CDR2 SASEGT.

This clonotype was counted many times. The V call is TRBV24-1, the J call TRBJ1-1; 7 bases are shared with TRBD1. The length of the CDR3 is 15 residues. After removal of 3 bases from V and 5 bases from J, the junction contained 8 bases not matched to a gene. The V gene's germline CDR1 is KGHDR and CDR2 SFDVKD. The CDR3: CATSDRAGGKTEAFF. CDR3 in DNA: TGTGCCACCAGTGATCGGGCAGGGGGAAAGACTGAAGCTTTCTTT.